Shown below are 29 T cell receptor beta chains from a single sample sequenced in a study of beta chain features in type 1 diabetes. Expressed TCRB transcripts were sequenced because the entire RNA isolate underwent reverse transcription. Clones were sequenced by immunoSEQ multiplex PCR, and TCRdb holds only the in-frame ones, with some missing. Seen here are around 150,000 clones, over 7.5% observed once, and the top ten hold 0.55% to 0.75%. The specimen was central memory CD4+ T cells from blood. All receptors come from a man between 18 and 35 years old in good health.

The chain carries TRBV19 and TRBJ2-5; the D is unclear. This CDR3 region has 13 residues. Trimming cost V 3 bases and J 2 bases, with 7 bases left between them. Germline CDR1 LNHDA, CDR2 SQIVND (reference sequence). The CDR3, as DNA: TGTGCCAGTAGTATTAGCATACAAGAGACCCAGTACTTC. The encoded protein is CASSISIQETQYF.

V gene TRBV19 combines with J gene TRBJ2-5; the match to TRBD2 covers 8 bases. Looked up from germline, CDR1 is LNHDA and CDR2 is SQIVND (reference sequence). The ends lost 5 bases at V and 4 bases at J; junction bases unmatched: 9. The CDR3 spans 15 residues. The chain's CDR3 is CASSFGTGGSETQYF. The CDR3 bases are TGTGCCAGTAGTTTCGGGACGGGAGGGTCAGAGACCCAGTACTTC.

This clone has a count of ten or more. V usage is TRBV7-2 and J usage is TRBJ2-1; D unresolved. Germline V CDR1 and CDR2: SGHTA, FQGNSA. The germline V and J ends were trimmed by 5 bases and 4 bases, with 3 bases remaining between them. This CDR3 comprises 11 residues. The CDR3, as DNA: TGTGCCAGCAGCCCTTACAATGAGCAGTTCTTC. Translation: CASSPYNEQFF. Supplemented by reference TRBV7-2 and TRBJ2-1, the full variable domain reads GAGVSQSPSNKVTEKGKDVELRCDPISGHTALYWYRQSLGQGLEFLIYFQGNSAPDKSGLPSDRFSAERTGGSVSTLTIQRTQQEDSAVYLCASSPYNEQFFGPGTRLTVL.

This clone was detected a few times. V gene TRBV15 combines with J gene TRBJ2-5, with no clear D. V lost 4 bases, J lost 5 bases, and 8 bases lay in between. There are 12 residues in the CDR3. Germline CDR1 LNHNV, CDR2 YYDKDF (reference sequence). CDR3 DNA sequence: TGTGCCACCAGCACCGTGGGCGAGACCCAGTACTTC. Protein product: CATSTVGETQYF.

This clone was seen at least ten times. The rearrangement joins TRBV5-1 to TRBJ2-1; the D gene is possibly TRBD2 (6 bases). CDR1 is SGHRS, CDR2 YFSETQ, per germline. The CDR3 is 15 residues long. V was pared by 2 bases and J by 5 bases, with 14 bases between. CDR3: CASSFSQRGDNEQFF. Written as DNA, the CDR3 is TGCGCCAGCAGCTTTTCACAGCGCGGGGACAATGAGCAGTTCTTC.

The chain recombines TRBV5-4 with TRBJ2-2, with 9 positions matching TRBD1. The junction had 9 bases not matched to a gene; V was cut back by 5 bases and J by 7 bases. CDR1 and CDR2 from the germline V gene are SGHNT and YYREEE (reference sequence). CDR3 length: 15 amino acids. The CDR3, as DNA: TGTGCCAGCAGTCCGGGACAGGGTCGTGTCGGGGAGCTGTTTTTT. Residues: CASSPGQGRVGELFF.

This clone was counted only a few times. CDR3 in amino acids: CASSQLYSGRRETQYF. CDR3 bases: TGCGCCAGCAGCCAACTCTATAGCGGACGAAGGGAGACCCAGTACTTC. J is TRBJ2-5 and V is TRBV5-1; maybe TRBD2 (6 bases). With 4 bases removed from V and 5 bases from J, the gap between germline ends came to 21 bases. CDR3 length equals 16 residues. Germline CDR1 SGHRS, CDR2 YFSETQ.

In its sample, this clone was seen a few times. CDR3 residues: CASSVAGDADEQFF. DNA of the CDR3: TGTGCCAGCAGTGTGGCGGGAGACGCTGATGAGCAGTTCTTC. V and J are TRBV6-4 and TRBJ2-1, with 7 bases aligning to TRBD2. Trimming cost V 4 bases and J 8 bases; bases outside gene matches: 8. Germline CDR1 reads MRHNA; CDR2 reads SNTAGT. CDR3 length equals 14 residues.

This clone was recorded at least ten times. The rearrangement uses TRBV30 and TRBJ2-3; possibly TRBD1 for D (6 bases). The ends were cut back, 3 bases at V and 7 bases at J, with 11 bases in the middle. The CDR3 is 12 residues long. Germline CDR1 and CDR2: GTSNPN and SVGIG (reference sequence). The CDR3 region is CAWSQDRYTQYF. CDR3 bases: TGTGCCTGGAGCCAAGACAGGTATACGCAGTATTTT.

This clone has a handful of counts. The V call is TRBV7-2, the J call TRBJ2-7; 10 nucleotides align to TRBD1. V shed 1 base and J 4 bases; nucleotides not matched to a gene: 7. CDR3 length: 16 residues. In germline, CDR1 is SGHTA, CDR2 FQGNSA. The CDR3 sequence: CASSLVGQGIRYEQYF. CDR3 nucleotide sequence: TGTGCCAGCAGCTTAGTGGGACAGGGGATACGTTACGAGCAGTACTTC.

This clone was counted a few times. This rearrangement joins TRBV7-3 to TRBJ2-3; possibly TRBD2 for D (6 bases). CDR1 SGHTA and CDR2 FQGTGA come from the germline V gene. This CDR3 has 14 residues. V was cut by 5 bases and J by 2 bases, with 11 bases left in between. DNA for the CDR3: TGTGCCAGCAGCCCAGGGACTTCCACAGATACGCAGTATTTT. Translated: CASSPGTSTDTQYF.

The chain uses TRBV18 and TRBJ1-2; weak D call: TRBD1 (6 bases). Trimming shortened V by 3 bases and J by 4 bases, and 6 bases separated the two germline ends. This CDR3 contains 12 residues. Germline loops: CDR1 KGHSH, CDR2 LQKENI. This CDR3 reads CASSPDSYGYTF. As DNA, the CDR3 is TGTGCCAGCTCACCGGACAGCTATGGCTACACCTTC. Full variable domain (rest looked up from reference TRBV18 and TRBJ1-2): NAGVMQNPRHLVRRRGQEARLRCSPMKGHSHVYWYRQLPEEGLKFMVYLQKENIIDESGMPKERFSAEFPKEGPSILRIQQVVRGDSAAYFCASSPDSYGYTFGSGTRLTVV.

This chain joins TRBV28 and TRBJ1-1, with a tentative D call TRBD1 (6 bases). This CDR3 is built from 13 residues. The V and J ends lost 2 bases and 9 bases respectively, with 13 bases between them. Germline CDR1 reads MDHEN; CDR2 reads SYDVKM. In nucleotides, the CDR3 is TGTGCCAGCAGTTTAGAAACCAGGGGTAAAGCTTTCTTT. Its translation is CASSLETRGKAFF.

This clone has more than one count but fewer than ten. The V call is TRBV29-1, the J call TRBJ1-2, with 7 bases aligning to TRBD1. The germline CDR1 and CDR2 sequences are SQVTM and ANQGSEA. V trimming: 2 bases; J trimming: 5 bases; junction bases outside the gene matches: 8. The length of the CDR3 is 14 residues. The CDR3: CSVETEGAKYGYTF. Here the CDR3 DNA reads TGCAGCGTTGAAACCGAGGGGGCGAAATATGGCTACACCTTC.

This chain uses TRBV6-6 with TRBJ1-5, with 7 bases identical to TRBD1. V dropped 7 bases and J dropped 7; count of bases not matched to a gene: 10. The germline gives CDR1 MNHNY, CDR2 SVGAGI (reference sequence). This CDR3 comprises 14 residues. In nucleotides, the CDR3 is TGTGCCAGCACAAAGGTAGGGGGCCCCCAGCCCCAGCATTTT. Residues: CASTKVGGPQPQHF.

This chain links TRBV6-6 with TRBJ1-1; 11 bases line up with TRBD1. Trimming took 4 bases from V and 0 from J; bases not matched to a gene: 4. CDR1 is MNHNY and CDR2 is SVGAGI in the germline V gene (reference sequence). This CDR3 is 16 amino acids long. CDR3 sequence (DNA): TGTGCCAGCAGTTCCTCGGGACAGGGGGTGAACACTGAAGCTTTCTTT. Its protein product is CASSSSGQGVNTEAFF.

Notes on this clone: Other DNA sequences within the sample encode an identical CDR3. The chain uses TRBV9 and TRBJ2-7; 11 bases are a match to TRBD2. From germline, CDR1 is SGDLS and CDR2 YYNGEE. The V and J ends lost 0 bases and 0 bases, in that order; junction bases with no gene match: 2. The CDR3 spans 16 residues. CDR3 coding DNA: TGTGCCAGCAGCGTAGGAGGGACTAGCGGCTCCTACGAGCAGTACTTC. Its translation: CASSVGGTSGSYEQYF.

Many counts were recorded for this clone. V gene TRBV29-1 combines with J gene TRBJ2-2, with D possibly being TRBD1 (5 bases). There are 13 residues in the CDR3. Trimming took off 5 bases at V and 6 bases at J, with 13 bases between the two ends. The germline V gene encodes CDR1 SQVTM and CDR2 ANQGSEA. CDR3 DNA: TGCAGCGTTAGTAAGGGGATTGCCGGGGAGCTGTTTTTT. Its protein product is CSVSKGIAGELFF.

The J gene is TRBJ1-1, the V gene TRBV29-1, with a possible D match to TRBD1 (5 bases). The CDR3 has 14 residues. V was pared by 3 bases and J by 1 base, with 12 bases between. Germline assignment: CDR1 SQVTM and CDR2 ANQGSEA. CDR3 nucleotides: TGCAGCGTTGAGTATAGCAGGGAGAACACTGAAGCTTTCTTT. Protein: CSVEYSRENTEAFF.

This clone came up a few times. The J gene is TRBJ1-2, the V gene TRBV28; 7 bases are shared with TRBD1. This CDR3 comprises 13 residues. V shed 4 bases and J 5 bases; nucleotides not matched to a gene: 4. Germline CDR1 is MDHEN and CDR2 is SYDVKM. Here the CDR3 reads CASSSGTEYGYTF. CDR3 nucleotide sequence: TGTGCCAGCAGTTCAGGGACAGAATATGGCTACACCTTC.

The gene calls are TRBV29-1 and TRBJ1-1, with 7 bases lining up with TRBD1. Germline CDR1 is SQVTM and CDR2 is ANQGSEA. The V gene end was trimmed by 3 bases and the J gene end by 7 bases; junction bases not matched to a gene: 8. There are 13 residues in the CDR3. The CDR3 nucleotides read TGCAGCGTTGAGAGGGACAGTGGGATTGAAGCTTTCTTT. Protein sequence: CSVERDSGIEAFF. The full variable domain, in which reference TRBV29-1 and TRBJ1-1 provide the parts outside the CDR3, is SAVISQKPSRDICQRGTSLTIQCQVDSQVTMMFWYRQQPGQSLTLIATANQGSEATYESGFVIDKFPISRPNLTFSTLTVSNMSPEDSSIYLCSVERDSGIEAFFGQGTRLTVV.

The chain is built from TRBV14 and TRBJ1-1; D ambiguous. Per the germline V gene, CDR1 is SGHDN and CDR2 is FVKESK. This CDR3 has 16 residues. Trimming left V 4 bases short and J 5 bases short, with 20 bases between. The CDR3 nucleotides are TGTGCCAGCAGCCTCCTAGGTGCGGGCGGACGGACTGAAGCTTTCTTT. Protein product: CASSLLGAGGRTEAFF.

The chain has TRBV30 and TRBJ1-4; D possibly corresponds to TRBD1 (5 bases). V shed 0 bases and J shed 0 bases, with 17 bases lying between them. This CDR3 spans 18 amino acids. Germline V CDR1 and CDR2: GTSNPN, SVGIG (reference sequence). CDR3 in DNA: TGTGCCTGGAGTGTACGGGTGGGAGGGGACGCAACTAATGAAAAACTGTTTTTT. Its protein product is CAWSVRVGGDATNEKLFF.

This clone appeared a few times. J is TRBJ2-7 and V is TRBV5-1; 12 nucleotides match TRBD2. Germline lookup yields CDR1 SGHRS and CDR2 YFSETQ. V was clipped by 0 bases and J by 3 bases; unmatched bases: 7. The CDR3 loop spans 17 amino acids. CDR3 sequence reads: CASSLATSGRTDYEQYF. For the CDR3, the DNA is TGCGCCAGCAGCTTGGCAACTAGCGGGAGGACTGACTACGAGCAGTACTTC.

J is TRBJ2-7 and V is TRBV21-1; the table gives TRBD1 as D, unverified against the DNA. TRBV21-1 corresponds to a pseudogene. CDR3 length: 20 amino acids. The CDR3, as DNA: TGTGCCAGCAGCAAATATTGGCAGGGATACCGAAGGGTGCCCTCCTACGAGCAGTACTTC. This gives the protein CASSKYWQGYRRVPSYEQYF.

This clone has only a few counts. The CDR3 sequence: CASSLLTPSGRTEAFF. The DNA of the CDR3 is TGTGCCAGCAGCTTACTTACCCCTTCAGGGAGGACTGAAGCTTTCTTT. V usage is TRBV13 and J usage is TRBJ1-1; tentative D call: TRBD1 (5 bases). Germline V gives CDR1 PRHDT, CDR2 FYEKMQ (reference sequence). V was pared by 2 bases and J by 5 bases, with 18 bases between. This CDR3 is 16 amino acids long. The variable domain in full, completed from reference TRBV13 and TRBJ1-1, reads AAGVIQSPRHLIKEKRETATLKCYPIPRHDTVYWYQQGPGQDPQFLISFYEKMQSDKGSIPDRFSAQQFSDYHSELNMSSLELGDSALYFCASSLLTPSGRTEAFFGQGTRLTVV.

This clone occurred a few times. The genes are TRBV29-1 and TRBJ2-7, with D maybe TRBD1 (6 bases). There are 14 residues in the CDR3. The V gene's germline CDR1 is SQVTM and CDR2 ANQGSEA. The ends were cut back, 4 bases at V and 2 bases at J, with 15 bases in the middle. CDR3 sequence: CSVGGPQGAYEQYF. For the CDR3, the DNA is TGCAGCGTTGGGGGGCCCCAGGGAGCCTACGAGCAGTACTTC.

This chain links TRBV7-2 with TRBJ1-6; 7 bases match TRBD1. This CDR3 spans 14 amino acids. With V trimmed by 5 bases and J by 10 bases, 8 bases remained unmatched. In germline, CDR1 is SGHTA, CDR2 FQGNSA. This CDR3 is CASSRDRVQSPLHF. CDR3 DNA sequence: TGTGCCAGCAGCCGAGACAGGGTCCAGTCACCCCTCCACTTT.

The gene calls are TRBV5-6 and TRBJ1-1, with D tentatively TRBD1 (6 bases). Germline assignment: CDR1 SGHDT and CDR2 YYEEEE. V lost 2 bases to trimming and J lost 8 bases, with 19 bases between them. The CDR3 has 15 amino acids. The CDR3 sequence: CASSFGTGTGLEAFF. The CDR3 bases are TGTGCCAGCAGCTTCGGTACAGGGACCGGTTTGGAAGCTTTCTTT.